The 23 T cell receptor beta chains presented below share a single source sample, sequenced in a study of control samples from healthy donors and cancer patients. Using immunoSEQ multiplex PCR, the repertoire was profiled, and TCRdb retains in-frame clones only, with some absent. The sample carries about 88,000 clones, 85% to 95% recorded once. Source material: blood. Source of these receptors: a man between 18 and 35 years old in good health.

This chain connects TRBV7-3 to TRBJ2-1; D may match TRBD1 or TRBD2 (5 bases each). CDR3 length: 14 amino acids. Trimming removed 3 bases at V and 5 bases at J, with 11 bases between. The germline V gene encodes CDR1 SGHTA and CDR2 FQGTGA. CDR3 in amino acids: CASSFHGDDNEQFF. CDR3 coding DNA: TGTGCCAGCAGCTTTCATGGGGACGACAATGAGCAGTTCTTC. Combining the CDR3 with reference TRBV7-3 and TRBJ2-1 gives the whole variable domain GAGVSQTPSNKVTEKGKYVELRCDPISGHTALYWYRQSLGQGPEFLIYFQGTGAADDSGLPNDRFFAVRPEGSVSTLKIQRTERGDSAVYLCASSFHGDDNEQFFGPGTRLTVL.

This chain connects TRBV10-1 to TRBJ2-6, with D possibly TRBD1 on 5 matching bases. This CDR3 is built from 14 residues. CDR1 and CDR2 (germline): WNHNN, SYGVQD (reference sequence). Between the trimmed V and J ends, which lost 5 bases and 7 bases, there was a span of 12 bases. This CDR3 reads CASSPFQGANVLTF. The CDR3 coding sequence is TGCGCCAGCAGTCCATTTCAGGGAGCCAACGTCCTGACTTTC.

This chain joins TRBV9 and TRBJ2-3; TRBD2 might be the D (6 bases). Trimming shortened V by 4 bases and J by 2 bases, and 17 bases separated the two germline ends. The CDR3 is 16 amino acids. Germline V gene data show CDR1 as SGDLS and CDR2 as YYNGEE. As DNA, the CDR3 is TGTGCCAGCAGCTCCCGACTAGTTTCATCCACAGATACGCAGTATTTT. Translation: CASSSRLVSSTDTQYF. Full variable domain (outside the CDR3, taken from reference TRBV9 and TRBJ2-3): DSGVTQTPKHLITATGQRVTLRCSPRSGDLSVYWYQQSLDQGLQFLIQYYNGEERAKGNILERFSAQQFPDLHSELNLSSLELGDSALYFCASSSRLVSSTDTQYFGPGTRLTVL.

CDR3 nucleotide sequence: TGCGCCAGCAGCGAGGGACAGGGGAATGAAAAACTGTTTTTT. Translated, it gives CASSEGQGNEKLFF. This rearrangement joins TRBV4-1 to TRBJ1-4; 10 nucleotides line up with TRBD1. V shed 5 bases, J shed 5 bases, and the junction held 2 bases outside the gene matches. The CDR3 loop spans 14 amino acids. Germline CDR1 MGHRA, CDR2 YSYEKL.

This rearrangement joins TRBV10-2 to TRBJ1-1, with a weak D call TRBD1 (5 bases). Per germline, CDR1 WSHSY and CDR2 SAAADI. V lost 0 bases and J lost 3, with 14 bases in between. The CDR3 length is 16 residues. The CDR3 here is CASSESIRGTHTEAFF. Written as DNA, the CDR3 is TGCGCCAGCAGTGAGTCGATCCGGGGGACCCACACTGAAGCTTTCTTT.

The chain links TRBV12-3 or TRBV12-4 to TRBJ1-5, with no clear D. V lost 2 bases, J lost 6 bases, and 5 bases lay in between. The CDR3 is made up of 12 amino acids. The CDR3 reads CASSLSAQPQHF. The CDR3 DNA reads as TGTGCCAGCAGTTTATCGGCTCAGCCCCAGCATTTT.

V is TRBV14 and J is TRBJ2-7; 8 nucleotides align to TRBD2. The CDR3 spans 12 residues. Germline V CDR1 and CDR2: SGHDN, FVKESK. J lost 5 bases, V lost 4 bases, and 1 base had no gene match. The CDR3: CASSPGGDEQYF. The CDR3 bases are TGTGCCAGCAGCCCCGGGGGGGACGAGCAGTACTTC.

This rearrangement joins TRBV9 to TRBJ1-6, with 7 bases that match TRBD1. This CDR3 region has 15 residues. Germline CDR1 reads SGDLS; CDR2 reads YYNGEE. V shed 3 bases, J shed 6 bases, and the junction held 6 bases outside the gene matches. The CDR3 spells CASSAAGTANSPLHF. As DNA, the CDR3 is TGTGCCAGCAGCGCCGCCGGGACAGCTAATTCACCCCTCCACTTT.

V gene TRBV12-5 combines with J gene TRBJ2-4, with 8 nucleotides matching TRBD1. J was trimmed by 2 bases and V by 0 bases; bases with no gene match: 3. Germline V gene sequence: CDR1 LGHNT, CDR2 FRNRAP. The CDR3 is made up of 16 amino acids. CDR3 residues: CASGLVTGGPKNIQYF. The DNA for the CDR3 is TGTGCTAGTGGTTTGGTTACAGGGGGACCCAAAAACATTCAGTACTTC. Supplemented by reference TRBV12-5 and TRBJ2-4, the full variable domain reads DARVTQTPRHKVTEMGQEVTMRCQPILGHNTVFWYRQTMMQGLELLAYFRNRAPLDDSGMPKDRFSAEMPDATLATLKIQPSEPRDSAVYFCASGLVTGGPKNIQYFGAGTRLSVL.

This sequence joins TRBV4-3 and TRBJ1-1, with D uncertain. Per germline, CDR1 LGHNA and CDR2 YSLEER. V lost 1 base to trimming and J lost 6 bases, with 15 bases between them. This CDR3 region has 15 residues. CDR3: CASSQVRDVSAEAFF. The CDR3 region has the DNA TGCGCCAGCAGCCAAGTCCGGGATGTTTCTGCTGAAGCTTTCTTT.

The CDR3 spells CASSSRTGVFTGELFF. CDR3 nucleotide sequence: TGTGCCAGCAGTTCCCGGACAGGGGTCTTCACCGGGGAGCTGTTTTTT. V and J are TRBV27 and TRBJ2-2, with TRBD1 matching 9 bases. Germline CDR1 and CDR2: MNHEY and SMNVEV (reference sequence). Trimming removed 4 bases from V and 4 bases from J; junction bases left unmatched: 7. CDR3 length equals 16 residues.

V gene TRBV7-2 combines with J gene TRBJ1-1; D perhaps matches TRBD1 (5 bases). The CDR3 consists of 15 residues. Deletions cut 4 bases from V and 2 bases from J, with 14 bases between. Germline CDR1 reads SGHTA; CDR2 reads FQGNSA. DNA of the CDR3: TGTGCCAGCAGCTCTCGCCCGGGGGATAACACTGAAGCTTTCTTT. It is translated as CASSSRPGDNTEAFF.

The rearrangement links TRBV4-3 to TRBJ2-7, with D possibly being TRBD2 (5 bases). The CDR3 runs 15 residues. Germline-derived CDR1 and CDR2 are LGHNA and YSLEER. Trimming pared 1 base from V and 0 bases from J, leaving 10 bases between. The CDR3 DNA is TGCGCCAGCAGCCAAGGATTCGAGGGCTCCTACGAGCAGTACTTC. Translation gives CASSQGFEGSYEQYF.

The CDR3 region is CASSSRQGGGYTF. In DNA form, the CDR3 reads TGTGCCAGCAGCTCGAGACAGGGGGGAGGCTACACCTTC. V gene TRBV2 combines with J gene TRBJ1-2; the match to TRBD1 covers 9 bases. Looked up from germline, CDR1 is SNHLY and CDR2 is FYNNEI. J gave up 8 bases and V 6 bases, and 7 bases lay outside the gene matches. This CDR3 region has 13 residues. The full variable domain, completed using reference TRBV2 and TRBJ1-2, is EPEVTQTPSHQVTQMGQEVILRCVPISNHLYFYWYRQILGQKVEFLVSFYNNEISEKSEIFDDQFSVERPDGSNFTLKIRSTKLEDSAMYFCASSSRQGGGYTFGSGTRLTVV.

The chain has TRBV4-2 and TRBJ2-7; 7 bases agree with TRBD1. This CDR3 is 16 amino acids long. The germline V gene encodes CDR1 LGHNA and CDR2 YNFKEQ. The V gene end was trimmed by 0 bases and the J gene end by 2 bases; junction bases not matched to a gene: 7. CDR3 protein: CASSQEYRGVPYEQYF. The CDR3 DNA reads TGTGCCAGCAGCCAAGAATACAGGGGAGTCCCCTACGAGCAGTACTTC.

V gene TRBV4-2 combines with J gene TRBJ2-5; no firm D call. Per the germline V gene, CDR1 is LGHNA and CDR2 is YNFKEQ. This CDR3 has 14 amino acids. V was pared by 0 bases and J by 1 base, with 6 bases between. The chain's CDR3 is CASSQDEVQETQYF. The CDR3 DNA reads TGTGCCAGCAGCCAAGATGAGGTCCAAGAGACCCAGTACTTC.

This chain connects TRBV7-2 to TRBJ2-7, with TRBD2 matching 15 bases. CDR1 and CDR2 from the germline V gene are SGHTA and FQGNSA. V was clipped by 5 bases and J by 5 bases; unmatched bases: 1. The CDR3 contains 14 residues. The CDR3 sequence is CASSGTSGRNEQYF. CDR3 in DNA: TGTGCCAGCAGCGGGACTAGCGGGAGGAACGAGCAGTACTTC.

The rearrangement joins TRBV14 to TRBJ2-2, with D unclear. V was cut by 0 bases and J by 8 bases, with 7 bases left in between. The V gene's germline CDR1 is SGHDN and CDR2 FVKESK. The CDR3 length is 13 residues. In DNA form, the CDR3 reads TGTGCCAGCAGCCAAGATTTGGAGGGGGAGCTGTTTTTT. It encodes CASSQDLEGELFF.

The V gene is TRBV18, the J gene TRBJ1-2; 7 bases align to TRBD1. CDR1 KGHSH and CDR2 LQKENI come from the germline V gene. V shed 3 bases and J 2 bases; nucleotides not matched to a gene: 6. The CDR3 length is 15 residues. CDR3 region: CASSPKQGTNYGYTF. The CDR3 nucleotides are TGTGCCAGCTCACCGAAACAGGGGACGAACTATGGCTACACCTTC.

This chain joins TRBV7-8 and TRBJ2-7, with D unclear. With 5 bases removed from V and 0 bases from J, the gap between germline ends came to 17 bases. The CDR3 sequence is 16 residues long. The germline V gene encodes CDR1 SGHVS and CDR2 FQNEAQ. CDR3 sequence: CASSLRGRAASYEQYF. CDR3 DNA: TGTGCCAGCAGCCTTAGAGGCCGGGCTGCCTCCTACGAGCAGTACTTC.

The V and J genes are TRBV30 and TRBJ1-5, with D hard to call. V lost 2 bases and J 2 bases, leaving 4 bases between the germline ends. The CDR3 sequence is 12 residues long. Germline lookup yields CDR1 GTSNPN and CDR2 SVGIG (reference sequence). The CDR3 protein is CAWSPGNQPQHF. CDR3 bases: TGTGCCTGGAGTCCCGGCAATCAGCCCCAGCATTTT.

This chain joins TRBV7-2 and TRBJ2-1, with no clear D. Trimming shortened V by 2 bases and J by 0 bases, and 8 bases separated the two germline ends. The germline CDR1 and CDR2 sequences are SGHTA and FQGNSA. This CDR3 comprises 15 residues. Here the CDR3 DNA reads TGTGCCAGCAGCTTAAGTCTTAACTCCTACAATGAGCAGTTCTTC. Its protein is CASSLSLNSYNEQFF.

The rearrangement uses TRBV6-5 and TRBJ1-2; D is ambiguous. Trimming took 0 bases from V and 4 from J, leaving 6 bases between them. The germline V gene encodes CDR1 MNHEY and CDR2 SVGAGI. The CDR3 length is 13 residues. CDR3 amino acids: CASSYSAGYGYTF. Here the CDR3 DNA reads TGTGCCAGCAGTTACTCCGCGGGCTATGGCTACACCTTC.